The 30 T cell receptor beta chains listed next were all sequenced from one sample in a study of blood T cell repertoires in COVID-19. Sequenced by immunoSEQ multiplex PCR; TCRdb stores in-frame clones only, minus some. Among roughly 71,000 clones listed, approximately 86% were seen once. Sequencing was performed on peripheral blood. These receptors all stem from a man between 45 and 60 years old with acute or convalescent COVID-19.

The rearrangement joins TRBV30 to TRBJ2-2; D is possibly TRBD1 (6 bases). Germline V gene sequence: CDR1 GTSNPN, CDR2 SVGIG (reference sequence). V was shortened by 6 bases and J by 1 base, with 12 bases between the two germline ends. The CDR3 length is 14 residues. The CDR3: CACTPGQNTGELFF. DNA of the CDR3: TGTGCCTGTACTCCGGGACAGAACACCGGGGAGCTGTTTTTT.

This rearrangement joins TRBV7-2 to TRBJ2-7; TRBD1 matches 9 bases. The CDR3 loop spans 15 amino acids. Germline values: CDR1 SGHTA, CDR2 FQGNSA. The V and J ends lost 3 bases and 3 bases, in that order; junction bases with no gene match: 6. The CDR3 here is CASSFGGDRVYEQYF. The CDR3 bases are TGTGCCAGCAGCTTTGGCGGGGACAGGGTCTACGAGCAGTACTTC.

This clone has only a few counts. The chain has TRBV2 and TRBJ1-1; D is unresolved. V gave up 5 bases and J gave up 4 bases, with 11 bases separating them. The CDR3 length is 13 residues. In germline, CDR1 is SNHLY, CDR2 FYNNEI. In DNA form, the CDR3 reads TGTGCCAGCAGTCTAGACGCTTCCACTGAAGCTTTCTTT. Translation: CASSLDASTEAFF.

The chain recombines TRBV18 with TRBJ2-1, with 7 bases that match TRBD2. This CDR3 is 16 amino acids long. Germline V CDR1 and CDR2: KGHSH, LQKENI. Trimming took 3 bases from V and 8 from J; bases not matched to a gene: 13. This chain's CDR3 is CASSPLSQRGGDEQFF. In DNA form, the CDR3 reads TGTGCCAGCTCACCCCTCTCCCAGCGGGGAGGGGATGAGCAGTTCTTC.

The genes are TRBV24-1 and TRBJ2-6; tentative D call: TRBD2 (5 bases). Germline V CDR1 and CDR2: KGHDR, SFDVKD. V was trimmed by 0 bases and J by 0 bases, leaving 8 bases between them. The CDR3 runs 17 residues. CDR3 residues: CATSDLWESSGANVLTF. DNA for the CDR3: TGTGCCACCAGTGATTTGTGGGAGTCCTCTGGGGCCAACGTCCTGACTTTC.

This rearrangement joins TRBV4-1 to TRBJ1-2; D is perhaps TRBD1 (5 bases). Trimming left V 4 bases short and J 0 bases short, with 15 bases between. This CDR3 comprises 16 residues. Germline CDR1 reads MGHRA; CDR2 reads YSYEKL. The CDR3 DNA reads TGCGCCAGCAGCCTTGTCAGGACAACTTCTAACTATGGCTACACCTTC. Protein product: CASSLVRTTSNYGYTF.

The V gene is TRBV5-1, the J gene TRBJ2-5; tentative D call: TRBD1 (6 bases). Germline assignment: CDR1 SGHRS and CDR2 YFSETQ. There are 15 residues in the CDR3. Trimming cost V 6 bases and J 2 bases, with 17 bases left between them. The CDR3 protein is CASTSGVTLQETQYF. CDR3 in DNA: TGCGCCAGCACATCAGGGGTCACTCTACAAGAGACCCAGTACTTC.

The rearrangement joins TRBV5-1 to TRBJ2-2, with 7 bases matching TRBD1. The CDR3 runs to 16 residues. Germline CDR1 and CDR2: SGHRS and YFSETQ. Trimming at V came to 2 bases and at J to 4 bases, leaving 8 bases not matched to a gene. In DNA form, the CDR3 reads TGCGCCAGCAGCTTAAGACAGGGTCCCAGCACCGGGGAGCTGTTTTTT. It encodes CASSLRQGPSTGELFF. Full variable domain (missing parts from reference TRBV5-1 and TRBJ2-2): KAGVTQTPRYLIKTRGQQVTLSCSPISGHRSVSWYQQTPGQGLQFLFEYFSETQRNKGNFPGRFSGRQFSNSRSEMNVSTLELGDSALYLCASSLRQGPSTGELFFGEGSRLTVL.

This sequence joins TRBV5-1 and TRBJ1-4, with D hard to call. Germline V CDR1 and CDR2: SGHRS, YFSETQ. The CDR3 runs 15 residues. V lost 4 bases to trimming and J lost 0 bases, with 10 bases between them. The CDR3 DNA is TGCGCCAGCAGCAGAGACACAGCAACTAATGAAAAACTGTTTTTT. It encodes CASSRDTATNEKLFF.

CDR3 nucleotides: TGTGCCAGCAGCCAAGATCCAGCGGGGGGCACAGATACGCAGTATTTT. This codes for CASSQDPAGGTDTQYF. This chain joins TRBV3-1 (or the pseudogene TRBV3-2) and TRBJ2-3, with TRBD2 matching 8 bases. The trim removed 0 bases at V and 1 base at J, leaving 3 bases unmatched. The V gene's germline CDR1 is LGHDT and CDR2 YNNKEL (reference sequence). This CDR3 is built from 16 residues.

This chain connects TRBV12-3 or TRBV12-4 to TRBJ1-4, with a weak D call TRBD1 (5 bases). The V end lost 4 bases, the J end lost 14 bases, and 11 bases lay between the germline ends. The CDR3 is 11 residues long. The CDR3 DNA is TGTGCCAGCAGTTCCTCGGGGGTCCTGTTTTTT. Its protein is CASSSSGVLFF.

The J gene is TRBJ2-7, the V gene TRBV29-1; D perhaps matches TRBD2 (6 bases). The CDR3 length is 11 residues. CDR1 and CDR2 (germline): SQVTM, ANQGSEA. Trimming shortened V by 7 bases and J by 7 bases, and 14 bases separated the two germline ends. The CDR3 region has the DNA TGCAGCGCTAGGGACTCTGGGGAGCAGTACTTC. Translation: CSARDSGEQYF.

This chain joins TRBV28 and TRBJ1-2, with 9 bases matching TRBD1. This CDR3 comprises 14 residues. J lost 10 bases, V lost 11 bases, and 17 bases had no gene match. Germline V gene lookup returns CDR1 MDHEN and CDR2 SYDVKM. CDR3 protein: CALTRAGTGKDYTF. The DNA of the CDR3 is TGTGCCTTGACACGGGCCGGGACAGGGAAAGACTACACCTTC.

This CDR3 is CASSPLQGNEQYF. DNA for the CDR3: TGTGCCAGCTCACCCCTACAGGGGAACGAGCAGTACTTC. The genes are TRBV18 and TRBJ2-7; 7 bases are shared with TRBD1. This CDR3 has 13 amino acids. The V gene's germline CDR1 is KGHSH and CDR2 LQKENI. Trimming removed 3 bases from V and 5 bases from J; junction bases left unmatched: 4.

The rearrangement uses TRBV5-4 and TRBJ1-4; 7 bases map to TRBD1. This CDR3 contains 19 residues. Losses at the gene ends were 5 bases for V and 0 bases for J; bases not matched to a gene: 16. CDR1 is SGHNT and CDR2 is YYREEE in the germline V gene (reference sequence). CDR3 DNA: TGTGCCAGCAGATTCGACAGGGCTCCTATTGGCTCAACTAATGAAAAACTGTTTTTT. Its translation: CASRFDRAPIGSTNEKLFF.

V and J are TRBV13 and TRBJ1-1, with D unresolved. Trimming took off 3 bases at V and 1 base at J, with 9 bases between the two ends. Germline V gives CDR1 PRHDT, CDR2 FYEKMQ (reference sequence). There are 14 residues in the CDR3. The CDR3 DNA reads as TGTGCCAGCAGCTTTGGTACAGCGAACACTGAAGCTTTCTTT. Amino acids: CASSFGTANTEAFF.

The chain combines TRBV5-1 with TRBJ1-3; possibly TRBD1 for D (6 bases). V lost 5 bases and J 1 base, leaving 10 bases between the germline ends. The germline gives CDR1 SGHRS, CDR2 YFSETQ. The CDR3 is made up of 14 amino acids. CDR3 sequence reads: CASRGAGSGNTIYF. DNA of the CDR3: TGCGCCAGCAGGGGGGCAGGGTCTGGAAACACCATATATTTT.

CDR3 sequence (DNA): TGTGCCAGCATCAAGGGGATAGCGGGGGGATTAGCCAAAAACATTCAGTACTTC. Its protein is CASIKGIAGGLAKNIQYF. The chain is built from TRBV2 and TRBJ2-4; 10 bases match TRBD2. Germline CDR1 is SNHLY and CDR2 is FYNNEI. The CDR3 loop spans 18 amino acids. V lost 7 bases and J lost 0; bases outside the gene matches: 12.

The chain combines TRBV4-1 with TRBJ1-4; no firm D call. From germline, CDR1 is MGHRA and CDR2 YSYEKL. V lost 1 base to trimming and J lost 7 bases, with 10 bases between them. The CDR3 runs to 14 residues. DNA for the CDR3: TGCGCCAGCAGCCAAGGAGCGGGGTTTGAAAAACTGTTTTTT. Translating gives CASSQGAGFEKLFF.

This chain joins TRBV7-6 and TRBJ2-7; 7 bases agree with TRBD1. J gave up 1 base and V 0 bases, and 3 bases lay outside the gene matches. CDR1 is SGHVS and CDR2 is FNYEAQ in the germline V gene. The CDR3 is 15 amino acids. The CDR3 is CASSLAPGQSYEQYF. CDR3 DNA sequence: TGTGCCAGCAGCTTAGCCCCGGGACAGTCCTACGAGCAGTACTTC.

The chain recombines TRBV7-3 with TRBJ1-1, with TRBD1 as a possible D gene (5 bases). The CDR3 length is 13 residues. Deletions cut 5 bases from V and 6 bases from J, with 13 bases between. CDR1 and CDR2 from the germline V gene are SGHTA and FQGTGA. CDR3 coding DNA: TGTGCCAGCAGCCTGGGCGGGGGATCTGAAGCTTTCTTT. Translation gives CASSLGGGSEAFF.

The genes are TRBV12-3 or TRBV12-4 and TRBJ2-7, with D tentatively TRBD1 (6 bases). This CDR3 contains 13 residues. Trimming removed 3 bases at V and 3 bases at J, with 9 bases between. The CDR3 DNA reads TGTGCCAGCAGTTTGACAGGAAACTACGAGCAGTACTTC. Protein product: CASSLTGNYEQYF.

The chain employs TRBV3-1 (or the pseudogene TRBV3-2) and TRBJ1-2; 11 bases line up with TRBD1. Germline V gene lookup returns CDR1 LGHDT and CDR2 YNNKEL (reference sequence). Trimming at V came to 4 bases and at J to 7 bases, leaving 8 bases not matched to a gene. The CDR3 is 15 amino acids. The CDR3 DNA reads as TGTGCCAGCAGCCGGGGGACAGGGGGTTCCGGTGGCTACACCTTC. Translated: CASSRGTGGSGGYTF.

CDR3 coding DNA: TGCGCCAGCAGGGTTACTAGCGGGGGCACCTCCTACGAGCAGTACTTC. It codes for CASRVTSGGTSYEQYF. The V gene is TRBV5-1, the J gene TRBJ2-7; 11 positions agree with TRBD2. The CDR3 totals 16 residues. Per germline, CDR1 SGHRS and CDR2 YFSETQ. Unmatched junction bases numbered 7, after V lost 5 bases and J lost 0 bases.

This rearrangement joins TRBV6-1 to TRBJ2-2; TRBD2 matches 13 bases. CDR1 and CDR2 (germline): MNHNS, SASEGT. CDR3 length: 17 amino acids. Trimming removed 4 bases from V and 4 bases from J; junction bases left unmatched: 6. CDR3 in DNA: TGTGCCAGCAGTGCAACTAGCGGGGGGGCGTCCACCGGGGAGCTGTTTTTT. Its translation: CASSATSGGASTGELFF.

This clone came up once. CDR3 region: CASSLTSGGINEQFF. DNA of the CDR3: TGTGCCAGCAGCCTGACTAGCGGGGGCATCAATGAGCAGTTCTTC. The chain is built from TRBV6-5 and TRBJ2-1, with TRBD2 identical over 12 bases. Germline V gene lookup returns CDR1 MNHEY and CDR2 SVGAGI. V shed 6 bases, J shed 6 bases, and the junction held 6 bases outside the gene matches. This CDR3 is built from 15 residues.

Sample share makes this clone large (0.1 to 1%). CDR3: CASSQDETRTAEEAFF. As DNA, the CDR3 is TGTGCCAGCAGCCAAGATGAAACCCGGACAGCCGAAGAAGCTTTCTTT. The V gene is TRBV3-1 (or the pseudogene TRBV3-2), the J gene TRBJ1-1, with D possibly TRBD1 on 6 matching bases. V lost 0 bases and J 8 bases, leaving 19 bases between the germline ends. CDR1 LGHDT and CDR2 YNNKEL come from the germline V gene (reference sequence). CDR3 size: 16 residues.

The chain links TRBV5-6 to TRBJ1-5; no firm D call. CDR1 and CDR2 from the germline V gene are SGHDT and YYEEEE. The length of the CDR3 is 15 residues. V was clipped by 5 bases and J by 0 bases, with 12 bases between them. The CDR3 sequence is CASSKMRFSNQPQHF. The CDR3 DNA follows: TGTGCCAGCAGTAAGATGAGGTTTAGCAATCAGCCCCAGCATTTT.

J is TRBJ1-1 and V is TRBV6-5; D ambiguous. Trimming took off 5 bases at V and 1 base at J, with 11 bases between the two ends. Germline V CDR1 and CDR2: MNHEY, SVGAGI. This CDR3 is built from 14 residues. The CDR3 region is CASSSSEKNTEAFF. CDR3 DNA: TGTGCCAGCAGTAGTTCTGAGAAGAACACTGAAGCTTTCTTT.

J is TRBJ2-1 and V is TRBV19; 7 nucleotides agree with TRBD1. Per the germline V gene, CDR1 is LNHDA and CDR2 is SQIVND (reference sequence). V trimming: 2 bases; J trimming: 6 bases; junction bases outside the gene matches: 13. The CDR3 extends over 17 amino acids. The CDR3 spells CASSIRQGLPWINEQFF. CDR3 DNA: TGTGCCAGTAGTATAAGACAGGGCCTACCCTGGATCAATGAGCAGTTCTTC.